This T cell receptor (beta chain) emerged from a study of blood T cell repertoires in COVID-19. Across the whole study: The United States, Italy and Spain were the sources of the acute and convalescent COVID-19 samples.

Original data processing: Reference gene primer amplification gave estimated nucleated cell counts. Data came from immunoSEQ multiplex PCR; TCRdb stores just in-frame clones and leaves some out. Clone size and V and J calls were adopted from that table, with D and trimming inferred from the DNA. Of 150,000 to 200,000 clones in the sample, around 80% were seen once. Patients from Seattle were sampled longitudinally, starting during active infection. Germline V gene data show CDR1 as SGHRS and CDR2 as YFSETQ. V shed 0 bases, J shed 4 bases, and the junction held 1 base outside the gene matches. This CDR3 has 14 amino acids. This clone was observed a single time.

The sample consisted of peripheral blood. The receptor was derived from a woman older than 75 with COVID-19, enrolled during active disease. The genes are TRBV5-1 and TRBJ1-2; TRBD1 matches 9 bases. The CDR3, as DNA: TGCGCCAGCAGCTTGGAGGGACAGGGCTATGGCTACACCTTC. This gives the protein CASSLEGQGYGYTF. The full variable domain, its missing parts supplied by reference TRBV5-1 and TRBJ1-2, is KAGVTQTPRYLIKTRGQQVTLSCSPISGHRSVSWYQQTPGQGLQFLFEYFSETQRNKGNFPGRFSGRQFSNSRSEMNVSTLELGDSALYLCASSLEGQGYGYTFGSGTRLTVV.